The 10 T cell receptor beta chains below come from one sample, sequenced in a study of cytomegalovirus exposure and HLA in healthy donors. Clones were read by immunoSEQ multiplex PCR, and TCRdb kept only the in-frame ones, dropping some. The sample has about 140,000 clones; 88% are singletons. Sample: PBMCs. Receptors originate from a woman aged 18-29 years in good health and CMV-seropositive.

The rearrangement links TRBV2 to TRBJ1-1; 11 positions agree with TRBD1. Trimming took 8 bases from V and 6 from J; bases not matched to a gene: 11. The germline V gene has CDR1 SNHLY and CDR2 FYNNEI. The CDR3 extends over 15 amino acids. The CDR3 sequence: CASWTGGVRLAEAFF. DNA of the CDR3: TGTGCCAGCTGGACAGGGGGCGTGCGGTTGGCTGAAGCTTTCTTT.

The chain links TRBV27 to TRBJ2-7; possible D gene TRBD1, 7 bases. V was cut by 2 bases and J by 6 bases, with 17 bases left in between. The CDR3 runs to 15 residues. Germline lookup yields CDR1 MNHEY and CDR2 SMNVEV (reference sequence). CDR3 DNA: TGTGCCAGCAGTTTAGGGGGGACAGTCACTTCCGAGCAGTACTTC. Protein product: CASSLGGTVTSEQYF.

This chain links TRBV10-3 with TRBJ1-1; D not resolved. CDR3 length: 15 residues. Germline CDR1 and CDR2: ENHRY and SYGVKD. The V end was cut by 0 bases, the J end by 6 bases, with 14 bases between. The CDR3 nucleotides read TGTGCCATCAGTGAGTCGCTCTCAACGGAGGCTGAAGCTTTCTTT. Protein product: CAISESLSTEAEAFF.

V is TRBV28 and J is TRBJ2-4; D is unresolved. The CDR3 runs 15 residues. Germline CDR1 reads MDHEN; CDR2 reads SYDVKM. Trimming removed 1 base at V and 0 bases at J, with 7 bases between. The CDR3 here is CASSLSRLAKNIQYF. Written as DNA, the CDR3 is TGTGCCAGCAGTTTATCCAGGCTAGCCAAAAACATTCAGTACTTC.

This clone showed up just once. The rearrangement links TRBV5-1 to TRBJ2-4, with D maybe TRBD2 (6 bases). Germline V lookup: CDR1 SGHRS, CDR2 YFSETQ. This CDR3 comprises 14 residues. V lost 0 bases and J lost 3, with 7 bases in between. CDR3 sequence reads: CASSLVADKNIQYF. The CDR3 region has the DNA TGCGCCAGCAGCTTGGTAGCGGACAAAAACATTCAGTACTTC. The full variable domain, its missing parts supplied by reference TRBV5-1 and TRBJ2-4, is KAGVTQTPRYLIKTRGQQVTLSCSPISGHRSVSWYQQTPGQGLQFLFEYFSETQRNKGNFPGRFSGRQFSNSRSEMNVSTLELGDSALYLCASSLVADKNIQYFGAGTRLSVL.

Worth noting for this clone: In the same sample, other DNA sequences code for this CDR3. This chain connects TRBV27 to TRBJ1-6; TRBD1 is a possible D gene (6 bases). The CDR3 length is 15 residues. CDR1 is MNHEY, CDR2 SMNVEV, per germline (reference sequence). Trimming shortened V by 2 bases and J by 5 bases, and 10 bases separated the two germline ends. CDR3 DNA: TGTGCCAGCAGTTTACGCGGGGGCAATAATTCACCCCTCCACTTT. As protein: CASSLRGGNNSPLHF.

The rearrangement uses TRBV27 and TRBJ1-1; 7 positions match TRBD1. This CDR3 spans 15 amino acids. The trim removed 4 bases at V and 2 bases at J, leaving 7 bases unmatched. Germline CDR1 is MNHEY and CDR2 is SMNVEV (reference sequence). CDR3 sequence reads: CASSSTGTVNTEAFF. CDR3 DNA sequence: TGTGCCAGCAGTTCGACAGGGACCGTCAACACTGAAGCTTTCTTT.

CDR3 loop: CATVDRGKAFF. CDR3 in DNA: TGTGCCACCGTGGACAGGGGGAAAGCTTTCTTT. The genes are TRBV7-3 and TRBJ1-1; 10 nucleotides match TRBD1. The junction had 5 bases not matched to a gene; V was cut back by 10 bases and J by 9 bases. CDR1 is SGHTA, CDR2 FQGTGA, per germline. The CDR3 length is 11 residues. Full variable domain (remainder filled in from reference TRBV7-3 and TRBJ1-1): GAGVSQTPSNKVTEKGKYVELRCDPISGHTALYWYRQSLGQGPEFLIYFQGTGAADDSGLPNDRFFAVRPEGSVSTLKIQRTERGDSAVYLCATVDRGKAFFGQGTRLTVV.

The CDR3 DNA is TGTGCCTGGAGTCCCCGGGGGGGATTCTCCTACGAGCAGTACTTC. The encoded protein is CAWSPRGGFSYEQYF. This chain connects TRBV30 to TRBJ2-7, with 8 bases fitting TRBD2. CDR1 is GTSNPN, CDR2 SVGIG, per germline (reference sequence). Trimming took 2 bases from V and 0 from J; bases not matched to a gene: 6. The CDR3 covers 15 residues. Full variable domain (rest looked up from reference TRBV30 and TRBJ2-7): SQTIHQWPATLVQPVGSPLSLECTVEGTSNPNLYWYRQAAGRGLQLLFYSVGIGQISSEVPQNLSASRPQDRQFILSSKKLLLSDSGFYLCAWSPRGGFSYEQYFGPGTRLTVT.

This clone has a handful of counts. The chain couples TRBV6-1 to TRBJ2-7; D is possibly TRBD2 (5 bases). The V gene's germline CDR1 is MNHNS and CDR2 SASEGT. The V end lost 9 bases, the J end lost 2 bases, and 11 bases lay between the germline ends. The CDR3 sequence is 12 residues long. As DNA, the CDR3 is TGTGCCAGTCGGACTGCCGCCTACGAGCAGTACTTC. Its translation is CASRTAAYEQYF.